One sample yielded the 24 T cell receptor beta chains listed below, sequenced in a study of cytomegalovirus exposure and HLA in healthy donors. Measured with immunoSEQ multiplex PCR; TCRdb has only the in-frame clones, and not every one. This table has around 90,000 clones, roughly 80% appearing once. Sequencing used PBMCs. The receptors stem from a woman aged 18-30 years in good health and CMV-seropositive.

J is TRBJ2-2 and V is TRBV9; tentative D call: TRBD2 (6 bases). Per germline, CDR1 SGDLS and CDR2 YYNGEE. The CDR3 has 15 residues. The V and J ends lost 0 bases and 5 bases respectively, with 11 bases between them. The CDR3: CASSVGGGMTGELFF. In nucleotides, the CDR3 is TGTGCCAGCAGCGTAGGTGGGGGGATGACCGGGGAGCTGTTTTTT.

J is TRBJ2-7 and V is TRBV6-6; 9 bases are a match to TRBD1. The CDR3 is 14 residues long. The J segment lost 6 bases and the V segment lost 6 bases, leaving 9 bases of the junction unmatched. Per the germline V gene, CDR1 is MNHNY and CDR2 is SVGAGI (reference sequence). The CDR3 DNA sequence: TGTGCCAGCAGGCTCGTACCGACAGGGGGCGAGCAGTACTTC. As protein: CASRLVPTGGEQYF.

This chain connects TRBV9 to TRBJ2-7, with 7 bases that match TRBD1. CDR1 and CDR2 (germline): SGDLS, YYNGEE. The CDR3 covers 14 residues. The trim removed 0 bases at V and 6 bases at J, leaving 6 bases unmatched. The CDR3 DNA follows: TGTGCCAGCAGCGTAGACACAGGGGTAGGCGAGCAGTACTTC. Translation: CASSVDTGVGEQYF.

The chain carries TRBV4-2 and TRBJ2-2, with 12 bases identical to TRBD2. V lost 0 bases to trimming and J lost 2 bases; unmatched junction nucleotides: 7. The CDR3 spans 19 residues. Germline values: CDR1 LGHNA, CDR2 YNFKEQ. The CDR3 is CASSQDRASGGANTGELFF. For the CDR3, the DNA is TGTGCCAGCAGCCAAGATCGGGCTAGCGGGGGGGCCAACACCGGGGAGCTGTTTTTT.

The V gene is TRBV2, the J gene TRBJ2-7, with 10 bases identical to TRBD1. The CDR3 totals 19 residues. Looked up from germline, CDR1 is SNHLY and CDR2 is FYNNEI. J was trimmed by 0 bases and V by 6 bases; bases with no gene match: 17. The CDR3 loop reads CASSLRGWGGQGTSYEQYF. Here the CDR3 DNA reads TGTGCCAGCAGCCTTAGAGGCTGGGGGGGACAGGGGACCTCCTACGAGCAGTACTTC.

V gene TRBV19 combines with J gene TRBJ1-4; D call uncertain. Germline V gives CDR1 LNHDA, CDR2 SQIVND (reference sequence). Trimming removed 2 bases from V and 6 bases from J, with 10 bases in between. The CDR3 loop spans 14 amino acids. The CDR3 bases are TGTGCCAGTAGTATAAGGACTGAGTATGAAAAACTGTTTTTT. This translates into CASSIRTEYEKLFF.

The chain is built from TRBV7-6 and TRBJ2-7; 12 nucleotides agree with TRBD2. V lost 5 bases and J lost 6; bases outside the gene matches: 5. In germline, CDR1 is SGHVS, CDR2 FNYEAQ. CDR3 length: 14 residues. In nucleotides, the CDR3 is TGTGCCAGCAGCACACTAGCGGGGGGCCTCGAGCAGTACTTC. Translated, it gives CASSTLAGGLEQYF.

The CDR3 is CAIGGNRETQYF. CDR3 in DNA: TGTGCCATCGGGGGGAACCGGGAGACCCAGTACTTC. The gene calls are TRBV10-3 and TRBJ2-5; D may be TRBD2 (6 bases). Per germline, CDR1 ENHRY and CDR2 SYGVKD. The CDR3 is 12 amino acids. V was cut by 8 bases and J by 5 bases, with 12 bases left in between.

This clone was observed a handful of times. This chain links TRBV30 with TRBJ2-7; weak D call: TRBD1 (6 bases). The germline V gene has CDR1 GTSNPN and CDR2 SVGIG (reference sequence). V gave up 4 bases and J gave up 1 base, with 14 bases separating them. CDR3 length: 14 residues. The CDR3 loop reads CAWIRVRGSYEQYF. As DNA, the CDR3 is TGTGCCTGGATCCGAGTCAGGGGATCCTACGAGCAGTACTTC.

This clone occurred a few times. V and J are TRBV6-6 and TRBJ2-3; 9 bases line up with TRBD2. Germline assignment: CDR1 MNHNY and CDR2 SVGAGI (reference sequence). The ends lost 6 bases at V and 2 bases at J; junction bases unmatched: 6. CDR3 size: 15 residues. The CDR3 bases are TGTGCCAGCAGGCCTCGCGGGGGGGCCACAGATACGCAGTATTTT. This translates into CASRPRGGATDTQYF.

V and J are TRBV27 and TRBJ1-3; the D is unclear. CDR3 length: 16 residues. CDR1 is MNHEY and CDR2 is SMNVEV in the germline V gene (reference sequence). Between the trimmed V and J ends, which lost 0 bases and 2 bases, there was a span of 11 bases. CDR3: CASSLSARYPGNTIYF. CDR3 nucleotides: TGTGCCAGCAGTTTATCTGCCCGGTACCCTGGAAACACCATATATTTT.

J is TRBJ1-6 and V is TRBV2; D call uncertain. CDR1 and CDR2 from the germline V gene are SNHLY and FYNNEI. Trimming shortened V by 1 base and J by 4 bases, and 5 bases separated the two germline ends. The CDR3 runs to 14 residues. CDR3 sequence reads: CASSEEEYNSPLHF. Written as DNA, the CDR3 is TGTGCCAGCAGTGAAGAGGAGTATAATTCACCCCTCCACTTT. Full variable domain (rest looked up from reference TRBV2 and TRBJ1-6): EPEVTQTPSHQVTQMGQEVILRCVPISNHLYFYWYRQILGQKVEFLVSFYNNEISEKSEIFDDQFSVERPDGSNFTLKIRSTKLEDSAMYFCASSEEEYNSPLHFGNGTRLTVT.

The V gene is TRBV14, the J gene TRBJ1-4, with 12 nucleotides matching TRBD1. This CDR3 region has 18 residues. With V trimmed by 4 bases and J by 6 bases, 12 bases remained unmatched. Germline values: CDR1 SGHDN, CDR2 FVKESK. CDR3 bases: TGTGCCAGCAGCCGGATAGCCGGGACAGGGGGCCGTGATGAAAAACTGTTTTTT. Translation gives CASSRIAGTGGRDEKLFF.

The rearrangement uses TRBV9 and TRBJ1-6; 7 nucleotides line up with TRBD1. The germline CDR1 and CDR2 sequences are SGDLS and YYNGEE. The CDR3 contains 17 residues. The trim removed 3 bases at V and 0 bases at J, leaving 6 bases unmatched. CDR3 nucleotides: TGTGCCAGCAGCGCGGGACAGTCAAGCTCCTATAATTCACCCCTCCACTTT. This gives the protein CASSAGQSSSYNSPLHF.

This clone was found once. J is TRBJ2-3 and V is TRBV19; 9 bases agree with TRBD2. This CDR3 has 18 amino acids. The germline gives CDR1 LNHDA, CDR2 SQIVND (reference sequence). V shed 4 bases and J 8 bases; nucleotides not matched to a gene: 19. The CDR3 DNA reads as TGTGCCAGTAGTACCACGGGAGGGCTAGCGGGGATCCGGAGTACGCAGTATTTT. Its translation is CASSTTGGLAGIRSTQYF.

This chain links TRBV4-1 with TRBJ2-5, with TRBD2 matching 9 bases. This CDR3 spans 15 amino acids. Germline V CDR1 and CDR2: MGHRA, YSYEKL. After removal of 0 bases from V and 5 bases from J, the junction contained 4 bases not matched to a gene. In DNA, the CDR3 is TGCGCCAGCAGCCAAGATACCCTAGCGGGGGAGACCCAGTACTTC. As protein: CASSQDTLAGETQYF.

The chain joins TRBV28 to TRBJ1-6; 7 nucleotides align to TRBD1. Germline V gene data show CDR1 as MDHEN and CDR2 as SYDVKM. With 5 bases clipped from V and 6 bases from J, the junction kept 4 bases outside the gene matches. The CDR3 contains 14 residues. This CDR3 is CASSLDRVNSPLHF. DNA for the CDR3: TGTGCCAGCAGTCTCGACAGGGTTAATTCACCCCTCCACTTT.

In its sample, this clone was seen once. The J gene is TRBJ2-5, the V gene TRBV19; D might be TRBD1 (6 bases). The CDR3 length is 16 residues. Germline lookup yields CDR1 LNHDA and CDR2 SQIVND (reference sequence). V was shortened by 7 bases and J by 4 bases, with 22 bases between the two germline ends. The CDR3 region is CASTSPSQGRGETQYF. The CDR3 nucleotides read TGTGCCAGTACCTCTCCGTCACAGGGCCGGGGAGAGACCCAGTACTTC.

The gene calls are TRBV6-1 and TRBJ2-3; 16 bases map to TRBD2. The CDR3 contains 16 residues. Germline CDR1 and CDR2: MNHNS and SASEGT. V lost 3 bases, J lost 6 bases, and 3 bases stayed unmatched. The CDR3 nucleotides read TGTGCCAGCAGTGAGGGACTAGCGGGGGGGCAGGATACGCAGTATTTT. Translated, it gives CASSEGLAGGQDTQYF.

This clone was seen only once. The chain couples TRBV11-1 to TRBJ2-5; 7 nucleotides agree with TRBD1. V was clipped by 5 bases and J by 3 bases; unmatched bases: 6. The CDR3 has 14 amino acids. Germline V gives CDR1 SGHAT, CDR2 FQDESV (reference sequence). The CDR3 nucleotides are TGTGCCAGCAGCCCGGGACAGACCAAAGAGACCCAGTACTTC. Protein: CASSPGQTKETQYF.

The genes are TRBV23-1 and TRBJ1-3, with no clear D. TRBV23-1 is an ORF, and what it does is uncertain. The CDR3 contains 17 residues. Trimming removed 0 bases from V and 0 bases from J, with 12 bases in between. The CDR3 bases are TGCGCCAGCAGTCAATCGGGCATCGCAAACTCTGGAAACACCATATATTTT. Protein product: CASSQSGIANSGNTIYF.

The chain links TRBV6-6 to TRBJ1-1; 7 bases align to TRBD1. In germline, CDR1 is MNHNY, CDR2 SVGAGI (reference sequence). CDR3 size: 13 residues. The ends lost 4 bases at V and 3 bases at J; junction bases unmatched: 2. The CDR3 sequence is CASSSDRDTEAFF. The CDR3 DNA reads TGTGCCAGCAGTTCCGACAGGGACACTGAAGCTTTCTTT.

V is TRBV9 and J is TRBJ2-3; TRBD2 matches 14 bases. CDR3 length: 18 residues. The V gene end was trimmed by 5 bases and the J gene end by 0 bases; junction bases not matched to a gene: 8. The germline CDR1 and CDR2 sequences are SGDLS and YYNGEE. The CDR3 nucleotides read TGTGCCAGCAGTAAAAGGACTAGCGGGGGGCTTAGCACAGATACGCAGTATTTT. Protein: CASSKRTSGGLSTDTQYF.

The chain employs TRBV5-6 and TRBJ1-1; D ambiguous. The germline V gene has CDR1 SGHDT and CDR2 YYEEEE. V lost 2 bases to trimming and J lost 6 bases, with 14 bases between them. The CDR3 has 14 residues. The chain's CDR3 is CASSLVQAGSEAFF. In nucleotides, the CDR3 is TGTGCCAGCAGCTTAGTCCAGGCGGGATCTGAAGCTTTCTTT.